These 4 T cell receptor beta chains were sequenced from one sample in a study of blood T cells in healthy people across ages. Then a second PCR, running about 6 to 12 cycles, was carried out with a sample-barcoded 5' primer and a J-beta primer mix. TCRdb re-analysed the 5' RACE reads in MiXCR, keeping a single row per CDR3 protein. The sample has under 1,000,000 distinct CDR3 sequences, about 46% seen once. Sequenced: blood. The receptor set was obtained from an elderly man in good health.

The chain links TRBV24-1 to TRBJ2-3; TRBD1 aligns across 7 bases. CDR1 and CDR2 from the germline V gene are KGHDR and SFDVKD. The CDR3 has 15 residues. V dropped 3 bases and J dropped 0; count of bases not matched to a gene: 2. The CDR3 reads CATSDPTGSTDTQYF. The CDR3 bases are TGTGCCACCAGTGATCCGACAGGGAGCACAGATACGCAGTATTTT.

The table lists this clonotype with a few counts. The V gene is TRBV28, the J gene TRBJ1-2; D is unclear. Deletions cut 6 bases from V and 6 bases from J, with 5 bases between. Germline-derived CDR1 and CDR2 are MDHEN and SYDVKM. The CDR3 length is 10 residues. CDR3: CASSSDGYTF. The CDR3 DNA reads TGTGCCAGCAGCTCGGATGGCTACACCTTC.

CDR3 bases: TGTGCCAGCAGCGTAGGGAGCAGGGTTGATGAGCAGTACTTC. Its translation is CASSVGSRVDEQYF. V usage is TRBV7-9 and J usage is TRBJ2-1; D is perhaps TRBD1 or TRBD2 (5 bases each). The last part of the DNA fits TRBJ2-7 better; the J call may be wrong. The length of the CDR3 is 14 residues. Germline values: CDR1 SEHNR, CDR2 FQNEAQ (reference sequence).

This clonotype was observed a few times. The rearrangement joins TRBV11-3 to TRBJ2-1, with TRBD2 matching over 10 bases. The CDR3 runs to 15 residues. J gave up 6 bases and V 4 bases, and 6 bases lay outside the gene matches. Germline V lookup: CDR1 SGHNT, CDR2 YENEEA. For the CDR3, the DNA is TGTGCCAGCAGCTCGATTTCTAGCGGGAGCAATGAGCAGTTCTTC. It translates to CASSSISSGSNEQFF.